A selection of T cell receptor beta chains follows, all from one sample in a study of blood T cell repertoires in COVID-19. The assay was immunoSEQ multiplex PCR, and TCRdb's table has in-frame clones only and misses some. The data hold 300,000 to 350,000 clones, with more than 75% observed a single time. Specimen: PBMCs or T cells enriched from blood (not recorded which). The origin of the receptors is a woman in her thirties who had recovered from COVID-19. Both conserved end residues are part of each CDR3. The D gene is left open where the match is weak. For some rows the clone size is stated as once, few or many, or as a class when expanded; others skip it.

V gene	clone size	D gene	J gene	CDR3 DNA	CDR3 protein
TRBV30	NA	NA	TRBJ1-3	TGTGCCTTTGAGGGCTCTGGAAACACCATATATTTT	CAFEGSGNTIYF
TRBV5-1	once	TRBD1	TRBJ2-7	TGCGCCAGCAGCGCTCGACAGGGATTCGAGCAGTACTTC	CASSARQGFEQYF
TRBV5-1	NA	NA	TRBJ1-5	TGCGCCAGCAGCTTGGGTGACAAATTCAATCAGCCCCAGCATTTT	CASSLGDKFNQPQHF
TRBV7-9	NA	TRBD1	TRBJ1-2	TGTGCCAGCAGCAGATCCGAGGGACAGGGGGCGCTTGGCTACACCTTC	CASSRSEGQGALGYTF
TRBV12-3/TRBV12-4	NA	TRBD1	TRBJ1-1	TGTGCCAGCAGGACCACGACAGGGGGCAGGACTTTCTTT	CASRTTTGGRTFF
TRBV18	NA	NA	TRBJ1-5	TGTGCCAGCTCACCAGATTCTCGGGGTCCCCAGCATTTT	CASSPDSRGPQHF
TRBV7-9	NA	TRBD2	TRBJ2-2	TGTGCCAGCAGCCCCTTTGCGGGGGGGCGTCCCGGGGAGCTGTTTTTT	CASSPFAGGRPGELFF
TRBV28	NA	TRBD1	TRBJ1-2	TGTGCCAGCAGAACCGGACAGGGGCTGTACTATGGCTACACCTTC	CASRTGQGLYYGYTF
TRBV6-2/TRBV6-3	NA	TRBD1	TRBJ1-5	TGTGCCAGCAGTTACGAAGGGGGCCTAGGCCAGCCCCAGCATTTT	CASSYEGGLGQPQHF
TRBV10-2	NA	NA	TRBJ1-5	TGCGCCAGCCGGCGCGCGGGTAGGGATCAGCCCCAGCATTTT	CASRRAGRDQPQHF
TRBV6-1	NA	TRBD1	TRBJ2-1	TGTGCCAGCAGTGACACGGACAGGGGATTTCTTGAGCAGTTCTTC	CASSDTDRGFLEQFF
TRBV3-1/TRBV3-2	NA	TRBD2	TRBJ2-3	TGTGCCAGCAGCCGGGGTGGCGGGGGGGCTAGGGGCACAGATACGCAGTATTTT	CASSRGGGGARGTDTQYF
TRBV28	NA	TRBD1	TRBJ1-2	TGTGCCAGCAGATCGACCCTGACAGGGTTGGGCTATGGCTACACCTTC	CASRSTLTGLGYGYTF
TRBV19	NA	NA	TRBJ1-2	TGTGCCAGTAGTATCACATACAACTATGGCTACACCTTC	CASSITYNYGYTF
TRBV30	NA	TRBD1	TRBJ1-2	TGTGCCTGGAATCGACAGGGTGGCTACACCTTC	CAWNRQGGYTF
TRBV6-4	NA	TRBD2	TRBJ2-6	TGTGCCAGCAGTGCGCTAGCGGGGGGGTCTGGGGCCAACGTCCTGACTTTC	CASSALAGGSGANVLTF
TRBV7-2	NA	TRBD2	TRBJ2-5	TGTGCCAGCAGCTTAGGGGCAGGACTAGCGGAGACCCAGTACTTC	CASSLGAGLAETQYF
TRBV28	once	TRBD1	TRBJ2-7	TGTGCCAGCAGTTTGGTCGAGATGGGACAGGGGACGTACGAGCAGTACTTC	CASSLVEMGQGTYEQYF
TRBV7-9	NA	NA	TRBJ1-2	TGTGCCAGAATTTGGGGCAGGGCAAGCTATGGCTACACCTTC	CARIWGRASYGYTF
TRBV7-2	NA	TRBD2	TRBJ2-2	TGTGCCAGCAGGAGGACTAGCGGGGGGTACACCGGGGAGCTGTTTTTT	CASRRTSGGYTGELFF
TRBV5-1	few	NA	TRBJ2-5	TGCGCCAGCAGCTTCATAGTGGACCAAGAGACCCAGTACTTC	CASSFIVDQETQYF
TRBV27	NA	NA	TRBJ1-6	TGTGCCAGCAGTTTCAGGGCGAGCTCCTATAATTCACCCCTCCACTTT	CASSFRASSYNSPLHF
TRBV19	NA	NA	TRBJ1-2	TGTGCCAGTAGTATTTTAGGACTTAACTATGGCTACACCTTC	CASSILGLNYGYTF
TRBV2	NA	NA	TRBJ2-2	TGTGCCAGCTCGGGTCAGAACACCGGGGAGCTGTTTTTT	CASSGQNTGELFF
TRBV12-5	few	NA	TRBJ2-5	TGTGCTAGTGGTTTGGGAGCAGCGGAGACCCAGTACTTC	CASGLGAAETQYF
TRBV5-5	NA	NA	TRBJ1-4	TGTGCCAGCAGCTTGGGGGAGCCAGGTGAAAAACTGTTTTTT	CASSLGEPGEKLFF
TRBV4-3	NA	TRBD2	TRBJ2-5	TGCGCCAGCAGCCAAGATGCAAGCGGGGGGTCGGAGACCCAGTACTTC	CASSQDASGGSETQYF
TRBV28	NA	NA	TRBJ1-1	TGTGCCATAAAGAGGAACACTGAAGCTTTCTTT	CAIKRNTEAFF
TRBV13	once	TRBD2	TRBJ2-1	TGTGCCAGCAGCTTGGGACTAGATTCGGTGCAGTTCTTC	CASSLGLDSVQFF
TRBV2	NA	NA	TRBJ2-5	TGTGCCAGCAGCACAGGGTCCCAGTACTTC	CASSTGSQYF
TRBV28	NA	NA	TRBJ2-3	TGTGCCAGCACCCCTGGCCCGGGTACGCAGTATTTT	CASTPGPGTQYF
TRBV29-1	NA	TRBD1	TRBJ2-7	TGCAGCCCTGAATTCCGGGACAGCGATCCTTACGAGCAGTACTTC	CSPEFRDSDPYEQYF
TRBV4-3	NA	TRBD2	TRBJ2-1	TGCGCCAGCAGCCAAGATCTAACGGGGGGGCCGGTGATCAATGAGCAGTTCTTC	CASSQDLTGGPVINEQFF
TRBV19	NA	TRBD1	TRBJ1-4	TGTGCCAGTAACAGGGGTTCCCGAGAAAAACTGTTTTTT	CASNRGSREKLFF
TRBV28	NA	TRBD1	TRBJ1-1	TGTGCCAGCAGGACAGGGGGCGGTGAAGCTTTCTTT	CASRTGGGEAFF
TRBV4-3	NA	NA	TRBJ1-2	TGCGCCAGCAGCCCAGATTGGAGCGTCGGCTACACCTTC	CASSPDWSVGYTF
TRBV29-1	NA	NA	TRBJ2-6	TGCAGCGTTGATAGCCCAGGGGCTGGGGCCAACGTCCTGACTTTC	CSVDSPGAGANVLTF
TRBV27	NA	TRBD1	TRBJ1-5	TGTGCCAGCAGTACCCGACAGGGGGCGGTGGGTCAGCCCCAGCATTTT	CASSTRQGAVGQPQHF
TRBV7-2	NA	TRBD2	TRBJ2-1	TGTGCCAGCAGCTCAACTAGCGGGGGGTTCCATGAGCAGTTCTTC	CASSSTSGGFHEQFF
TRBV6-5	NA	NA	TRBJ1-5	TGTGCCAGCAGTACGGACAGTAATCAGCCCCAGCATTTT	CASSTDSNQPQHF
TRBV2	NA	TRBD1	TRBJ2-7	TGTGCCAGCAGTTACCGGGACAGGACCTACGAGCAGTACTTC	CASSYRDRTYEQYF
TRBV5-6	NA	NA	TRBJ2-2	TGTGCCAGCAGCCCGGTTGTGCAGGGAGGATCCGGGGAGCTGTTTTTT	CASSPVVQGGSGELFF
TRBV5-6	NA	TRBD1	TRBJ1-6	TGTGCCAGCAGGTACAGGGGATCGGATAATTCACCCCTCCACTTT	CASRYRGSDNSPLHF
TRBV3-1/TRBV3-2	NA	NA	TRBJ1-1	TGTGCCAGCAGCCTAAGGGGAGGTGAAGCTTTCTTT	CASSLRGGEAFF
TRBV5-1	NA	NA	TRBJ1-6	TGCGCCAGCAGCTTGCGTGACGGGACATATAGTTCACCCCTCCACTTT	CASSLRDGTYSSPLHF
TRBV18	NA	NA	TRBJ2-7	TGTGCCAGCTCACCGGCAAGAACCTACGAGCAGTACTTC	CASSPARTYEQYF